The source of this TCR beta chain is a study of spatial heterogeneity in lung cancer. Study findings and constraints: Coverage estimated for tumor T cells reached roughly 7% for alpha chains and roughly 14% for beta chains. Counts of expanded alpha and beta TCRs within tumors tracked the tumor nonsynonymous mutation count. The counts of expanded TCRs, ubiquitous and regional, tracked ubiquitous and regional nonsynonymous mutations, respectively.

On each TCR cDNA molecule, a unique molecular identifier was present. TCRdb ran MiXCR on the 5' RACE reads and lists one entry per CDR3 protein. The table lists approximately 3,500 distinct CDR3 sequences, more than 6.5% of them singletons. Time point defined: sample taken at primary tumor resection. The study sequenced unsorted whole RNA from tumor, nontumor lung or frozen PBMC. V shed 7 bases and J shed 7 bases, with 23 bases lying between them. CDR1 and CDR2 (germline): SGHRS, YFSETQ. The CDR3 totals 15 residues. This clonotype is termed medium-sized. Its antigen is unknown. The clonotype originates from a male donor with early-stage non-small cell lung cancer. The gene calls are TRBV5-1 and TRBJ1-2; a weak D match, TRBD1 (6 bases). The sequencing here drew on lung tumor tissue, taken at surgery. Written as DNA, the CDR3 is TGCGCCAGCGCTCCGGGGGACATCTCTCCCCGTGGCTACACCTTC. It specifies CASAPGDISPRGYTF.